The next 28 T cell receptor beta chains were all read from a single sample in a study of CD8+ T cells in alopecia areata. cDNA serving as the sequencing template came from extracted, reverse transcribed RNA. The assay was immunoSEQ multiplex PCR, and TCRdb's table has in-frame clones only and misses some. The sample carries 150,000 to 200,000 clones, 55% to 65% recorded once. Sequences were obtained from CD4+ T cells sorted from blood. The receptors shown here come from a human donor in good health.

This clone has a handful of counts. J is TRBJ2-1 and V is TRBV7-2; a weak D match, TRBD1 (6 bases). Germline V gives CDR1 SGHTA, CDR2 FQGNSA. Trimming pared 0 bases from V and 0 bases from J, leaving 6 bases between. This CDR3 contains 15 residues. CDR3 DNA sequence: TGTGCCAGCAGCTTAGCGGACAGCTCCTACAATGAGCAGTTCTTC. Amino acids: CASSLADSSYNEQFF.

The V gene is TRBV15, the J gene TRBJ2-2; possible D gene TRBD2, 7 bases. V was pared by 9 bases and J by 0 bases, with 14 bases between. In germline, CDR1 is LNHNV, CDR2 YYDKDF (reference sequence). CDR3 size: 15 residues. The CDR3 region has the DNA TGTGCCACGACCGGGGGGCGGTCGAACACCGGGGAGCTGTTTTTT. It is translated as CATTGGRSNTGELFF. The variable domain in full, completed from reference TRBV15 and TRBJ2-2, reads DAMVIQNPRYQVTQFGKPVTLSCSQTLNHNVMYWYQQKSSQAPKLLFHYYDKDFNNEADTPDNFQSRRPNTSFCFLDIRSPGLGDTAMYLCATTGGRSNTGELFFGEGSRLTVL.

This clone was observed a single time. The rearrangement uses TRBV27 and TRBJ2-3; 13 bases match TRBD2. J gave up 0 bases and V 6 bases, and 12 bases lay outside the gene matches. The CDR3 loop spans 19 amino acids. CDR1 and CDR2 (germline): MNHEY, SMNVEV (reference sequence). The CDR3 protein is CASSPGLAGFLISTDTQYF. In nucleotides, the CDR3 is TGTGCCAGCAGCCCGGGACTAGCGGGATTCCTAATTAGCACAGATACGCAGTATTTT.

This clone occurred a few times. V is TRBV29-1 and J is TRBJ2-7, with D hard to call. Trimming cost V 6 bases and J 2 bases, with 17 bases left between them. Germline V lookup: CDR1 SQVTM, CDR2 ANQGSEA. The CDR3 contains 14 residues. CDR3: CSVEKGRPTYEQYF. For the CDR3, the DNA is TGCAGCGTCGAGAAGGGCAGGCCCACCTACGAGCAGTACTTC.

This clone was seen a handful of times. V gene TRBV4-1 combines with J gene TRBJ2-5, with 8 bases matching TRBD1. The ends lost 1 base at V and 4 bases at J; junction bases unmatched: 5. Looked up from germline, CDR1 is MGHRA and CDR2 is YSYEKL. The CDR3 consists of 15 residues. The CDR3 protein is CASSQGRGQGETQYF. The CDR3 region has the DNA TGCGCCAGCAGCCAAGGCAGGGGGCAGGGAGAGACCCAGTACTTC.

V and J are TRBV7-2 and TRBJ1-1; D unclear. This CDR3 spans 14 amino acids. Trimming removed 5 bases at V and 0 bases at J, with 10 bases between. Germline assignment: CDR1 SGHTA and CDR2 FQGNSA. CDR3 sequence reads: CASSRNDMNTEAFF. The CDR3 coding sequence is TGTGCCAGCAGCCGCAACGATATGAACACTGAAGCTTTCTTT.

Details on this clone: Other DNA variants within this sample encode the same CDR3. The chain carries TRBV9 and TRBJ1-2; 10 bases map to TRBD1. The CDR3 consists of 14 residues. Per the germline V gene, CDR1 is SGDLS and CDR2 is YYNGEE. V shed 3 bases, J shed 2 bases, and the junction held 1 base outside the gene matches. The CDR3 is CASSATGGNYGYTF. The CDR3 DNA reads TGTGCCAGCAGCGCGACAGGGGGCAACTATGGCTACACCTTC.

Notes on this clone: A much larger clone sits a single nucleotide away, making a read error possible. V gene TRBV6-4 combines with J gene TRBJ2-3, with 12 bases lining up with TRBD2. CDR1 and CDR2 (germline): MRHNA, SNTAGT. The CDR3 spans 15 residues. The CDR3 protein is CTSSGTSGSTDTQYF. Here the CDR3 DNA reads TGTACCAGCAGTGGGACTAGCGGGAGCACAGATACGCAGTATTTT.

The chain is built from TRBV2 and TRBJ2-3; D is perhaps TRBD1 (7 bases). The V and J ends lost 6 bases and 2 bases respectively, with 12 bases between them. Germline V gene lookup returns CDR1 SNHLY and CDR2 FYNNEI. The CDR3 is made up of 14 amino acids. This CDR3 is CASSGGQNTDTQYF. The CDR3 DNA reads TGTGCCAGCAGCGGGGGACAGAACACAGATACGCAGTATTTT.

This clone was observed a few times. The V call is TRBV28, the J call TRBJ1-5, with 10 bases matching TRBD1. The J segment lost 6 bases and the V segment lost 5 bases, leaving 10 bases of the junction unmatched. Germline CDR1 is MDHEN and CDR2 is SYDVKM. The CDR3 spans 16 residues. The CDR3 region is CASSLSLGQGGQPQHF. The CDR3 nucleotides read TGTGCCAGCAGTCTATCCCTCGGACAGGGGGGTCAGCCCCAGCATTTT.

Of note for this clone: A read error may produce the germline difference seen at one junction end. J is TRBJ2-7 and V is TRBV23-1, with a tentative D call TRBD1 (6 bases). TRBV23-1 is assigned to the ORF class and has an uncertain function. The CDR3 loop spans 13 amino acids. The CDR3 loop reads CASSQSAGAGDHF. CDR3 sequence (DNA): TGCGCCAGCAGTCAATCGGCCGGGGCAGGGGACCACTTC.

The chain is built from TRBV30 and TRBJ2-4; D is uncertain. Germline V gene sequence: CDR1 GTSNPN, CDR2 SVGIG (reference sequence). V lost 4 bases and J 0 bases, leaving 13 bases between the germline ends. The CDR3 runs 15 residues. The CDR3 coding sequence is TGTGCCTGGACCCCATCTCGGCTAGCCAAAAACATTCAGTACTTC. This translates into CAWTPSRLAKNIQYF.

This sequence joins TRBV5-1 and TRBJ1-1; the D is unclear. V was clipped by 6 bases and J by 5 bases, with 20 bases between them. The V gene's germline CDR1 is SGHRS and CDR2 YFSETQ. The CDR3 spans 15 residues. CDR3 in DNA: TGCGCCAGCACGGTCGCGTGGACGGATTATACTGAAGCTTTCTTT. This sequence encodes CASTVAWTDYTEAFF.

The count of this clone is one. This chain links TRBV29-1 with TRBJ2-2; 8 nucleotides line up with TRBD1. Germline V lookup: CDR1 SQVTM, CDR2 ANQGSEA. The J segment lost 3 bases and the V segment lost 7 bases, leaving 10 bases of the junction unmatched. This CDR3 contains 15 residues. CDR3 sequence reads: CSASRTGTDTGELFF. The CDR3 nucleotides read TGCAGCGCGTCCCGGACAGGGACGGACACCGGGGAGCTGTTTTTT.

The chain combines TRBV5-1 with TRBJ2-7; perhaps TRBD2 as D (5 bases). CDR1 SGHRS and CDR2 YFSETQ come from the germline V gene. This CDR3 is 13 amino acids long. V was clipped by 5 bases and J by 0 bases, with 9 bases between them. CDR3 loop: CASRSGSSYEQYF. The CDR3 region has the DNA TGCGCCAGCAGAAGCGGAAGCTCCTACGAGCAGTACTTC.

This rearrangement joins TRBV23-1 to TRBJ2-1, with TRBD2 matching 10 bases. Being an ORF, TRBV23-1 has a function that is uncertain. Losses at the gene ends were 1 base for V and 2 bases for J; bases not matched to a gene: 11. This CDR3 comprises 19 residues. The CDR3 DNA is TGCGCCAGCAGTCAATTCGGATCAGGGACTAGCGCCACCTACAATGAGCAGTTCTTC. This codes for CASSQFGSGTSATYNEQFF.

This clone was observed a few times. The genes are TRBV11-2 and TRBJ2-5; 10 bases are shared with TRBD2. CDR3 size: 14 residues. The germline V gene has CDR1 SGHAT and CDR2 FQNNGV. V lost 5 bases and J lost 2; bases outside the gene matches: 2. Here the CDR3 DNA reads TGTGCCAGCAGCAGTAGCGGGGGGCAAGAGACCCAGTACTTC. Protein product: CASSSSGGQETQYF.

V is TRBV29-1 and J is TRBJ2-4; D not certain. CDR3 size: 12 residues. CDR1 SQVTM and CDR2 ANQGSEA come from the germline V gene. The V and J ends lost 0 bases and 6 bases respectively, with 6 bases between them. The DNA for the CDR3 is TGCAGCGTTGAAGACCCAATAAACATTCAGTACTTC. Its protein is CSVEDPINIQYF.

J is TRBJ1-2 and V is TRBV18; D might be TRBD1 (5 bases). V was pared by 3 bases and J by 4 bases, with 18 bases between. CDR3 length equals 16 residues. CDR1 KGHSH and CDR2 LQKENI come from the germline V gene. The CDR3 protein is CASSPAEGRAVYGYTF. The CDR3 DNA reads TGTGCCAGCTCACCGGCAGAGGGGCGAGCGGTCTATGGCTACACCTTC.

The J gene is TRBJ2-5, the V gene TRBV29-1, with TRBD1 matching 9 bases. Germline V gene data show CDR1 as SQVTM and CDR2 as ANQGSEA. Germline trimming cut 4 bases from V and 5 bases from J; bases unmatched to any gene: 5. This CDR3 spans 13 amino acids. In DNA, the CDR3 is TGCAGCGTTGGGGGACAGGGAGGGGAGACCCAGTACTTC. Translating it yields CSVGGQGGETQYF.

V usage is TRBV28 and J usage is TRBJ2-2, with D hard to call. There are 13 residues in the CDR3. V shed 7 bases and J shed 1 base, with 7 bases lying between them. Germline V gene sequence: CDR1 MDHEN, CDR2 SYDVKM. CDR3 nucleotides: TGTGCCAGCATGCCCTTGAACACCGGGGAGCTGTTTTTT. Its translation is CASMPLNTGELFF. Full variable domain (remainder filled in from reference TRBV28 and TRBJ2-2): DVKVTQSSRYLVKRTGEKVFLECVQDMDHENMFWYRQDPGLGLRLIYFSYDVKMKEKGDIPEGYSVSREKKERFSLILESASTNQTSMYLCASMPLNTGELFFGEGSRLTVL.

CDR3 sequence reads: CATSSPRGQGAGANVLTF. In nucleotides, the CDR3 is TGTGCCACCAGCAGCCCACGGGGACAGGGAGCGGGGGCCAACGTCCTGACTTTC. J is TRBJ2-6 and V is TRBV15; 9 nucleotides align to TRBD1. The ends lost 3 bases at V and 4 bases at J; junction bases unmatched: 10. Germline V gene data show CDR1 as LNHNV and CDR2 as YYDKDF (reference sequence). The CDR3 loop spans 18 amino acids. The full variable domain, rest sourced from reference TRBV15 and TRBJ2-6, is DAMVIQNPRYQVTQFGKPVTLSCSQTLNHNVMYWYQQKSSQAPKLLFHYYDKDFNNEADTPDNFQSRRPNTSFCFLDIRSPGLGDTAMYLCATSSPRGQGAGANVLTFGAGSRLTVL.

V usage is TRBV6-5 and J usage is TRBJ1-5, with D maybe TRBD1 (5 bases). Germline CDR1 and CDR2: MNHEY and SVGAGI. Deletions cut 8 bases from V and 4 bases from J, with 15 bases between. The CDR3 is 14 amino acids. This CDR3 reads CASRAGTLNQPQHF. CDR3 bases: TGTGCCAGCCGGGCCGGGACCCTTAATCAGCCCCAGCATTTT.

As concerns this clone: The sample contains more than one DNA sequence encoding this CDR3. The rearrangement uses TRBV2 and TRBJ1-5; D is possibly TRBD1 (6 bases). The ends were cut back, 0 bases at V and 9 bases at J, with 27 bases in the middle. The CDR3 is made up of 19 amino acids. Per germline, CDR1 SNHLY and CDR2 FYNNEI. CDR3 DNA: TGTGCCAGCAGTGAAGCGGGGTTTGACGGGGGCCCGACCCGAACGCCCCAGCATTTT. Translated, it gives CASSEAGFDGGPTRTPQHF.

This chain links TRBV25-1 with TRBJ1-2; D gene uncertain. The germline CDR1 and CDR2 sequences are MGHDK and SYGVNS. The germline V and J ends were trimmed by 4 bases and 8 bases, with 8 bases remaining between them. This CDR3 region has 11 residues. As DNA, the CDR3 is TGTGCCAGCAGTGCCCTCAGCGGCTACACCTTC. Residues: CASSALSGYTF.

The rearrangement links TRBV30 to TRBJ2-3; D might be TRBD1 (6 bases). Per germline, CDR1 GTSNPN and CDR2 SVGIG (reference sequence). This CDR3 has 13 residues. V was shortened by 1 base and J by 11 bases, with 16 bases between the two germline ends. Here the CDR3 reads CAWSAGGAVKQYF. The CDR3 DNA is TGTGCCTGGAGTGCTGGGGGCGCGGTAAAGCAGTATTTT.

This chain links TRBV10-3 with TRBJ2-7; tentatively, D is TRBD1 or TRBD2 (6 bases each). V was pared by 4 bases and J by 2 bases, with 21 bases between. The CDR3 consists of 17 residues. Germline CDR1 is ENHRY and CDR2 is SYGVKD. The CDR3 region is CAISGGATPEEAYEQYF. CDR3 DNA: TGTGCCATCAGTGGGGGGGCGACACCCGAGGAGGCCTACGAGCAGTACTTC.

This clone has only a few counts. V usage is TRBV6-5 and J usage is TRBJ1-1; tentatively, D is TRBD1 (6 bases). V was pared by 5 bases and J by 2 bases, with 9 bases between. Germline V gene sequence: CDR1 MNHEY, CDR2 SVGAGI. The CDR3 totals 13 residues. The CDR3 region has the DNA TGTGCCAGCAGTCGACAGGTTAACACTGAAGCTTTCTTT. Its translation is CASSRQVNTEAFF.